Listed here is a single T cell receptor (beta chain). Antigen specificity is unknown. The data derive from a study of beta chain features in type 1 diabetes. Investigators reverse transcribed all isolated RNA, so they sequenced expressed TCRB transcripts. Libraries were prepared by immunoSEQ multiplex PCR; TCRdb keeps only in-frame clonotypes and omits some of them. The sample includes under 350,000 clones, about 24% seen only once; the top ten take about 0.011%. Germline lookup yields CDR1 SGHVS and CDR2 FNYEAQ. The CDR3 runs to 17 residues. V shed 1 base, J shed 1 base, and the junction held 8 bases outside the gene matches. Study-wide findings and caveats: Among type 1 diabetes patients, VDJ junctions had fewer insertions and more deletions. All four CD4+ subsets from Type 1 diabetes patients carried moderately but significantly shorter TCRB CDR3s. In patients and controls equally, PCR might favor templates that are shorter.

Sequenced: naive CD4+ T cells from blood. The clonotype was recovered from a woman aged 25 to 45 with type 1 diabetes. This chain joins TRBV7-6 and TRBJ2-7; 9 bases line up with TRBD1. The CDR3 DNA reads TGTGCCAGCAGCTTAGTAGGGGACAGGGTATCGTCCTACGAGCAGTACTTC. Amino acid sequence: CASSLVGDRVSSYEQYF. Full variable domain (rest looked up from reference TRBV7-6 and TRBJ2-7): GAGVSQSPRYKVTKRGQDVALRCDPISGHVSLYWYRQALGQGPEFLTYFNYEAQQDKSGLPNDRFSAERPEGSISTLTIQRTEQRDSAMYRCASSLVGDRVSSYEQYFGPGTRLTVT.